This T cell receptor beta chain was sequenced for a study of blood T cells in healthy people across ages. The germline V gene has CDR1 SGHTA and CDR2 FQGNSA. This CDR3 is built from 16 residues. V was pared by 5 bases and J by 3 bases, with 8 bases of the junction left unmatched. This clonotype was seen ten or more times. Healthy Russian Caucasian donors spanned ages about 6 to 100 years. A J-beta primer mix and a sample-barcoded 5' primer were used in a second PCR of about 6 to 12 cycles. Sequencing yielded, for each sample, at least 2.5 million paired-end reads carrying CDR3. MiXCR was run by TCRdb on the 5' RACE reads, yielding one entry per CDR3 protein. The data contain 710,000 or so distinct CDR3 sequences, 32% of them singletons.

The sequence came from a woman of 80 years or more in good health. The sequencing input was blood. The chain has TRBV7-2 and TRBJ2-1, with 9 bases that match TRBD1. CDR3 residues: CASSPAGTGSYNEQFF. CDR3 nucleotide sequence: TGTGCCAGCAGCCCGGCCGGGACAGGGAGCTACAATGAGCAGTTCTTC.